The clone carrying this TCR beta chain was found a few times. This record belongs to a study of T cells after yellow fever vaccination. MiXCR was run by TCRdb on the 5' RACE reads, yielding one entry per CDR3 protein. The sample consists of hundreds of thousands of distinct CDR3 sequences, roughly 4% of them appearing once. The CDR3 consists of 14 residues. The V end was cut by 4 bases, the J end by 3 bases, with 13 bases between. The V gene's germline CDR1 is SQVTM and CDR2 ANQGSEA. The source of this sequence is a man younger than 35 who received the YFV17D yellow fever vaccine. The V and J genes are TRBV29-1 and TRBJ2-1, with unresolved D. The sample was PBMCs, taken on the day of the yellow fever booster vaccination. DNA for the CDR3: TGCAGCGTTGCCGGGCGACCCCTCTACAATGAGCAGTTCTTC. Amino acids: CSVAGRPLYNEQFF.